This T cell receptor beta chain was observed in a study of blood T cell dynamics during melanoma immunotherapy. Study context: Patients with metastatic melanoma got pembrolizumab or nivolumab-ipilimumab as first-line care. General study findings and limits: Disease-control patients' PBMC repertoires became either more clonal or more diverse at W3.

The time point here: week 3, after first cycle of checkpoint inhibitor. Patients had no prior systemic cancer treatment, immunosuppressants or other active cancers. Germline V lookup: CDR1 SGHTA, CDR2 FQGNSA. CDR3 length: 15 amino acids. V dropped 1 base and J dropped 4 bases, with 12 bases sitting between them. Notes on this clone: Its specificity is unknown.

Assay used: immunoSEQ multiplex PCR; TCRdb lists only in-frame clones, some missing. The top ten hold about 4.3% of the sample, which has about 12,000 clones, approximately 90% seen once. Sequences were derived from blood, sampled from a patient treated with checkpoint blockade. The receptor was isolated from a human donor with melanoma. The genes are TRBV7-2 and TRBJ2-3; D ambiguous. The CDR3 DNA follows: TGTGCCAGCAGCTTAGTGGGTAATCAGGCAGATACGCAGTATTTT. Translation: CASSLVGNQADTQYF.